This section outlines one T cell receptor beta chain sequence together with its context. Its antigen is not known. The sample originates from a study of blood T cells in healthy people across ages. General study points: Total diversity from one million sequenced T cells was likely underestimated. Observed TCR beta diversity per million T cells went down as age went up. This fall followed a roughly linear course with age. Without sorted subsets, naive and antigen-experienced compartments could not be conclusively compared.

The use of a sample-barcoded 5' primer and a J-beta primer mix characterized a second PCR of about 6 to 11 cycles. In TCRdb, the 5' RACE reads were re-called with MiXCR into one record per CDR3 protein. The sample lists hundreds of thousands of distinct CDR3 sequences, about 50% occurring once. This TCR derives from a woman aged 80 or over in good health. Sequencing was carried out using blood.

CDR3 DNA: TGCAGTGCTAGACGCTCTGGGGGTTCCCGCTACGAGCAGTACTTC. Translated, it gives CSARRSGGSRYEQYF. The chain uses TRBV20-1 and TRBJ2-7; tentatively, D is TRBD1 or TRBD2 (5 bases each). The germline CDR1 and CDR2 sequences are DFQATT and SNEGSKA (reference sequence). The CDR3 sequence is 15 residues long. V was cut by 2 bases and J by 3 bases, with 17 bases left in between.